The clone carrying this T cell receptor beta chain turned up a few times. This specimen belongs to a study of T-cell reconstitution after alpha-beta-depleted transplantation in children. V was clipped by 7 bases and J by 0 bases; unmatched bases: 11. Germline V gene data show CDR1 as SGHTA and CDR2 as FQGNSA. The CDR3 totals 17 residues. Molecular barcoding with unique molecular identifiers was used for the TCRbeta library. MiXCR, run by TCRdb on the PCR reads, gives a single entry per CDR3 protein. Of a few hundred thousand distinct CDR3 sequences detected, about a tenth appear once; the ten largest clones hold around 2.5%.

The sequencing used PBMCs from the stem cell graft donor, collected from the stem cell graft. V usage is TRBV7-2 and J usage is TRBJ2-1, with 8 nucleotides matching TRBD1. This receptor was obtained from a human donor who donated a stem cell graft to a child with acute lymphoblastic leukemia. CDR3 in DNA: TGTGCCAGCACCAGGCCCTTGACAGGGGACTCCTACAATGAGCAGTTCTTC. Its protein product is CASTRPLTGDSYNEQFF.